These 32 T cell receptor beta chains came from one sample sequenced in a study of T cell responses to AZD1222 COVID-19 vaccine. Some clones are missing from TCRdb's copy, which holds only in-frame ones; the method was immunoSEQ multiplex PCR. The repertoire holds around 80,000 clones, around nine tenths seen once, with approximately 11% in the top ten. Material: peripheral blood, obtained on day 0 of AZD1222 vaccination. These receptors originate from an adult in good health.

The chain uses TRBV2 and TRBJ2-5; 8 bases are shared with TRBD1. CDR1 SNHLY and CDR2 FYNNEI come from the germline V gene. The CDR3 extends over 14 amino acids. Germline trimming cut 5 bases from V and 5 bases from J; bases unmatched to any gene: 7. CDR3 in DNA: TGTGCCAGCAGTCAACGGGACAGGAGTGAGACCCAGTACTTC. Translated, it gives CASSQRDRSETQYF.

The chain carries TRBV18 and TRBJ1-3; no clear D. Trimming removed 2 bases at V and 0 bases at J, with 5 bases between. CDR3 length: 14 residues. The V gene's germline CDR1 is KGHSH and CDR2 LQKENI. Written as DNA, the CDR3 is TGTGCCAGCTCACCAGGCCTCTCTGGAAACACCATATATTTT. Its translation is CASSPGLSGNTIYF.

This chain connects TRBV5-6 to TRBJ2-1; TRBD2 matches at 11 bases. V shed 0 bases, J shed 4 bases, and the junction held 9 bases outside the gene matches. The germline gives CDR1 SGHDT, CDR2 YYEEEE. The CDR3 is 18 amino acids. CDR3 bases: TGTGCCAGCAGCTTGGCACTAGCGGGAGATCCCTTATACAATGAGCAGTTCTTC. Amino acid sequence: CASSLALAGDPLYNEQFF.

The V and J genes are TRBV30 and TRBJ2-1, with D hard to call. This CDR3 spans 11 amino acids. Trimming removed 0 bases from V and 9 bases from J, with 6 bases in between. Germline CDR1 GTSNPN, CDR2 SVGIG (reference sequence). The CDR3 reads CAWSVLSEQFF. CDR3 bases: TGTGCCTGGAGTGTCCTGAGTGAGCAGTTCTTC.

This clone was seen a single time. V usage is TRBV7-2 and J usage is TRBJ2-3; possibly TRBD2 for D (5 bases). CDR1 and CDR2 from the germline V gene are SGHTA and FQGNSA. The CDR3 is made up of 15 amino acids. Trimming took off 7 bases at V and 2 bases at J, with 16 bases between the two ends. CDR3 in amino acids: CASTPGGGLTDTQYF. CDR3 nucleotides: TGTGCCAGCACCCCCGGTGGAGGCCTCACAGATACGCAGTATTTT.

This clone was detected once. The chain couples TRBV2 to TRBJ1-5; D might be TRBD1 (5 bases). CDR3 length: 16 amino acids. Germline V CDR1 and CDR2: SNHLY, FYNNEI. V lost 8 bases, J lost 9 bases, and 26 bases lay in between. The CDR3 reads CASRPGLQGGWVPQHF. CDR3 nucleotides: TGTGCCAGCCGGCCGGGGTTGCAGGGCGGATGGGTGCCCCAGCATTTT. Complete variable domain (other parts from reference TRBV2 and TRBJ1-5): EPEVTQTPSHQVTQMGQEVILRCVPISNHLYFYWYRQILGQKVEFLVSFYNNEISEKSEIFDDQFSVERPDGSNFTLKIRSTKLEDSAMYFCASRPGLQGGWVPQHFGDGTRLSIL.

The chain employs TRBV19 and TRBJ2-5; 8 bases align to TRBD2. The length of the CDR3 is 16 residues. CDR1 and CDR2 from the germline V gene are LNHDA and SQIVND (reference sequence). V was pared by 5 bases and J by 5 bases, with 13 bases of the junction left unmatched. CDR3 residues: CASSVPGHTGGETQYF. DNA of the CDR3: TGTGCCAGTAGTGTTCCGGGACATACGGGAGGGGAGACCCAGTACTTC.

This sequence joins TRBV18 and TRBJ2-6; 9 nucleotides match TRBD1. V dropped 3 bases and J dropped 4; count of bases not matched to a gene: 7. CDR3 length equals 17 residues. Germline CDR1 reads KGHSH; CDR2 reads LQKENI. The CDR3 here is CASSPAQGATGANVLTF. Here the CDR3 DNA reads TGTGCCAGCTCACCTGCACAGGGGGCGACCGGGGCCAACGTCCTGACTTTC. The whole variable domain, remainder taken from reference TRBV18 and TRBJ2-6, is NAGVMQNPRHLVRRRGQEARLRCSPMKGHSHVYWYRQLPEEGLKFMVYLQKENIIDESGMPKERFSAEFPKEGPSILRIQQVVRGDSAAYFCASSPAQGATGANVLTFGAGSRLTVL.

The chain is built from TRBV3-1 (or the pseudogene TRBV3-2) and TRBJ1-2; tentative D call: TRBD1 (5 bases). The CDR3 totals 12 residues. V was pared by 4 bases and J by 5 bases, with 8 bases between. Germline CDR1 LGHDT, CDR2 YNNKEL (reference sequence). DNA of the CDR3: TGTGCCAGCAGCCCCCGGGGGTATGGCTACACCTTC. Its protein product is CASSPRGYGYTF.

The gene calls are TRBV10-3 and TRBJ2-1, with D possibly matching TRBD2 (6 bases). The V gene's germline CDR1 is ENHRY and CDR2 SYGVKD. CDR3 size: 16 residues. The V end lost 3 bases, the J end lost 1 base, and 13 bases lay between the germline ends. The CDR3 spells CAISDSRGLSYNEQFF. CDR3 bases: TGTGCCATCAGTGATTCGCGGGGACTTTCCTACAATGAGCAGTTCTTC.

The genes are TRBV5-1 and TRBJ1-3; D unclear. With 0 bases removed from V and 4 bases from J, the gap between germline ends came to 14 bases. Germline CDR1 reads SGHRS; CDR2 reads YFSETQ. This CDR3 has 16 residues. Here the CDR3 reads CASSLGSKAGGNTIYF. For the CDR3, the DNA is TGCGCCAGCAGCTTGGGCTCGAAGGCGGGGGGAAACACCATATATTTT.

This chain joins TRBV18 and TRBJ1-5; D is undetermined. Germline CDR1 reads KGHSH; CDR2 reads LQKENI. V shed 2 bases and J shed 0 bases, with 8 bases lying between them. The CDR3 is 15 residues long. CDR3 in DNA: TGTGCCAGCTCACCAAGGACGGATAGCAATCAGCCCCAGCATTTT. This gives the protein CASSPRTDSNQPQHF.

This CDR3 reads CASSFRDNYEQYF. The CDR3 DNA sequence: TGTGCCAGCAGCTTTAGGGACAACTACGAGCAGTACTTC. This chain connects TRBV11-3 to TRBJ2-7, with D possibly being TRBD1 (6 bases). Germline values: CDR1 SGHNT, CDR2 YENEEA. The CDR3 is 13 amino acids. Trimming pared 3 bases from V and 3 bases from J, leaving 9 bases between.

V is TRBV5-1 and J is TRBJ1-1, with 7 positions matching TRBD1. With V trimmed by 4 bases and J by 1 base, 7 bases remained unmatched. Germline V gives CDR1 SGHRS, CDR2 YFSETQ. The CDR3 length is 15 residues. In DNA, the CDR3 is TGCGCCAGCAGCACCTGGACAGGCGAGAACACTGAAGCTTTCTTT. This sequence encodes CASSTWTGENTEAFF.

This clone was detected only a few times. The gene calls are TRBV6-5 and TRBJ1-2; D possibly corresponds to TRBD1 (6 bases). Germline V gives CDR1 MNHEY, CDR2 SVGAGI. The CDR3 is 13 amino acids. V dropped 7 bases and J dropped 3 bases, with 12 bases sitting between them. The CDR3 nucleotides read TGTGCCAGCATAGCAGGGGCCTACTATGGCTACACCTTC. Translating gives CASIAGAYYGYTF.

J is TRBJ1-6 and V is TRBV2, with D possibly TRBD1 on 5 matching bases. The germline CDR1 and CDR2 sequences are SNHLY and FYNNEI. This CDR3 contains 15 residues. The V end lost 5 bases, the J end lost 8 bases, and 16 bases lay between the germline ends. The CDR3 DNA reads TGTGCCAGCAGTTCGGGGGGAGGGATTGATTCACCCCTCCACTTT. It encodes CASSSGGGIDSPLHF.

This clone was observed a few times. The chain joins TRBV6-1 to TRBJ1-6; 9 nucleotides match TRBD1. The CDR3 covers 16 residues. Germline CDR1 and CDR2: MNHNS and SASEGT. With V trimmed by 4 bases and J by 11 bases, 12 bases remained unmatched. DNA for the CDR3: TGTGCCAGCAGTGCATCCGACCGACAGGGGGGGGCACCCCTCCACTTT. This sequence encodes CASSASDRQGGAPLHF.

CDR3 bases: TGTGCCAGCAGTGGGGGTCGGAACACTGAAGCTTTCTTT. It codes for CASSGGRNTEAFF. The chain carries TRBV11-1 and TRBJ1-1, with D possibly being TRBD1 (5 bases). The CDR3 contains 13 residues. Trimming cost V 6 bases and J 1 base, with 9 bases left between them. The germline V gene has CDR1 SGHAT and CDR2 FQDESV (reference sequence).

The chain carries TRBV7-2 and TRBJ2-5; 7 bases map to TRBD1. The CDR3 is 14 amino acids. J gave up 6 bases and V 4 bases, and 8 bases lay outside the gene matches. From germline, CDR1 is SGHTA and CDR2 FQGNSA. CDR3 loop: CASSSDRVGQTQYF. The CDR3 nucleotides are TGTGCCAGCAGCTCAGACAGGGTAGGGCAGACCCAGTACTTC.

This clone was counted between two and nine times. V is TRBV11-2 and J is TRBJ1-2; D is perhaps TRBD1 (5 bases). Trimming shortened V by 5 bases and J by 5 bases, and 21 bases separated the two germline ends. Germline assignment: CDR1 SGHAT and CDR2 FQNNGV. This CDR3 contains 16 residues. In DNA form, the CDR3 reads TGTGCCAGCAGCCGAAGCTTGAGACAGCAAACTTATGGCTACACCTTC. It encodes CASSRSLRQQTYGYTF.

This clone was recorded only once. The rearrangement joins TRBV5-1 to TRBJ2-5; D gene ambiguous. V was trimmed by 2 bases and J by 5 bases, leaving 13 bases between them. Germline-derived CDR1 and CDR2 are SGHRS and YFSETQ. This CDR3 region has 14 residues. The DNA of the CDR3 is TGCGCCAGCAGCTTCCTCCCGAGTGGGGAGACCCAGTACTTC. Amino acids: CASSFLPSGETQYF.

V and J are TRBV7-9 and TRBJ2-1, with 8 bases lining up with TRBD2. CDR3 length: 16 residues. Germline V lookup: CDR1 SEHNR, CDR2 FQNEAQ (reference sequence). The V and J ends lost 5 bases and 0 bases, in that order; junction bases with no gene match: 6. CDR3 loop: CASSPLAGGSYNEQFF. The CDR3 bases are TGTGCCAGCAGCCCGCTGGCGGGAGGCTCCTACAATGAGCAGTTCTTC.

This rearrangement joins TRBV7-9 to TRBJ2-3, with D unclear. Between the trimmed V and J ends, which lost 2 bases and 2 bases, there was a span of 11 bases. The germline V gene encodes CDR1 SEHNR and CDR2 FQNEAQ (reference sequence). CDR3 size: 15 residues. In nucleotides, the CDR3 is TGTGCCAGCAGCTTAAAACTCGGCTTCACAGATACGCAGTATTTT. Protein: CASSLKLGFTDTQYF.

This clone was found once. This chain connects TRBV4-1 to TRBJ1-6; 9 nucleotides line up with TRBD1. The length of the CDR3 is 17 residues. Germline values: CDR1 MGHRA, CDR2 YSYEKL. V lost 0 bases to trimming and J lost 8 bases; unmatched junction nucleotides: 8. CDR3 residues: CASSQDWTGEMDSPLHF. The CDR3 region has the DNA TGCGCCAGCAGCCAAGACTGGACAGGGGAGATGGATTCACCCCTCCACTTT.

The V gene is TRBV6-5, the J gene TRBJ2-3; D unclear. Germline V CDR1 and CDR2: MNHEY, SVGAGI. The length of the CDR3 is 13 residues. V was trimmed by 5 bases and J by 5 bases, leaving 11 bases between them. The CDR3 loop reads CASSRQILDTQYF. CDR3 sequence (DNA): TGTGCCAGCAGTCGGCAGATCTTAGATACGCAGTATTTT.

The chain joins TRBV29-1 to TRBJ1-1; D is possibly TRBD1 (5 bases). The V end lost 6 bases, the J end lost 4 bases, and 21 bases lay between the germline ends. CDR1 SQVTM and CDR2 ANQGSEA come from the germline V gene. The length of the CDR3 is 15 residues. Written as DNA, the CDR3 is TGCAGCGTCGCCCCGAAGGGGAGACGGGTCACTGAAGCTTTCTTT. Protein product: CSVAPKGRRVTEAFF.

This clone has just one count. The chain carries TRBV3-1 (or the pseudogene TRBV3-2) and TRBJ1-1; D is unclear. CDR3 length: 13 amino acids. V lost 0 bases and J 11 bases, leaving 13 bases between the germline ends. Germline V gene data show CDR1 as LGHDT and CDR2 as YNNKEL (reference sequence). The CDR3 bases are TGTGCCAGCAGCCAAGAGGGCAGCTTTTACGCTTTCTTT. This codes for CASSQEGSFYAFF.

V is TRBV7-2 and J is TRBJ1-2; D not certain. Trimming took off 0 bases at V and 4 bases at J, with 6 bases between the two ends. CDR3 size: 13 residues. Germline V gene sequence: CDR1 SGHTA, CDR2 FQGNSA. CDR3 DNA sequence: TGTGCCAGCAGCTTAGCTGCAGTCTATGGCTACACCTTC. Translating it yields CASSLAAVYGYTF.

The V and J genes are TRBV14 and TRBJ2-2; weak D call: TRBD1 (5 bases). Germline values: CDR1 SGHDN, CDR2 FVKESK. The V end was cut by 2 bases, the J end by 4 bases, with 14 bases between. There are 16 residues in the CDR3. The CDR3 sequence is CASSQSSSRATGELFF. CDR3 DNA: TGTGCCAGCAGCCAATCCTCGTCCAGGGCCACCGGGGAGCTGTTTTTT.

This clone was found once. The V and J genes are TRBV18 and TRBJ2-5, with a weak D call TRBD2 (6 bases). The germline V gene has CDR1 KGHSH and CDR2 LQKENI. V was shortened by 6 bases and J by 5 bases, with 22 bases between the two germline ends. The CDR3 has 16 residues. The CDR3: CASSPRGEQRGETQYF. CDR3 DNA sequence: TGTGCCAGCTCTCCAAGAGGGGAGCAACGGGGGGAGACCCAGTACTTC.

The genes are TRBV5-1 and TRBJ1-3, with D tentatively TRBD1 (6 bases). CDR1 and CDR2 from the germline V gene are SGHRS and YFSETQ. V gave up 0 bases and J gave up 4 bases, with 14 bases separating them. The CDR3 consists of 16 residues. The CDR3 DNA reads TGCGCCAGCAGCTTGGGGATTCCAGGGGACGGAAACACCATATATTTT. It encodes CASSLGIPGDGNTIYF.

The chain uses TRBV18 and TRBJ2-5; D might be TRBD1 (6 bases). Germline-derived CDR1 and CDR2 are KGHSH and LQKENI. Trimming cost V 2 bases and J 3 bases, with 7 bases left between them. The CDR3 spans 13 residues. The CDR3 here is CASSPGGKETQYF. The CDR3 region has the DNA TGTGCCAGCTCACCAGGGGGCAAAGAGACCCAGTACTTC.